The next 29 T cell receptor beta chains were all read from a single sample in a study of shared clonotypes between healthy human individuals. TCRdb keeps only in-frame clones here, not all; method: immunoSEQ multiplex PCR. The sample includes some 200,000 clones, 50% to 80% seen only once; the top ten take roughly 11%. The source material was memory CD4+ T cells sorted from blood. Subset specified: CD45RA-negative fraction. These TCRs come from a man aged 30 to 39 in good health.

The chain links TRBV6-6 to TRBJ2-7; 9 positions agree with TRBD1. V shed 2 bases, J shed 0 bases, and the junction held 2 bases outside the gene matches. CDR3 length: 15 residues. Germline CDR1 reads MNHNY; CDR2 reads SVGAGI (reference sequence). The CDR3 DNA reads TGTGCCAGCAGTTACCCGACAGGGGGCTCCTACGAGCAGTACTTC. This encodes CASSYPTGGSYEQYF.

The J gene is TRBJ2-5, the V gene TRBV14, with 7 bases matching TRBD1. This CDR3 spans 15 amino acids. V lost 4 bases, J lost 5 bases, and 10 bases stayed unmatched. Germline values: CDR1 SGHDN, CDR2 FVKESK. The CDR3 loop is CASSPPPGGWETQYF. CDR3 coding DNA: TGTGCCAGCAGCCCCCCGCCAGGGGGTTGGGAGACCCAGTACTTC.

The chain carries TRBV9 and TRBJ2-5, with a weak D call TRBD2 (6 bases). Between the trimmed V and J ends, which lost 3 bases and 7 bases, there was a span of 10 bases. The V gene's germline CDR1 is SGDLS and CDR2 YYNGEE. CDR3 length: 12 residues. The CDR3 reads CASSARSGTQYF. For the CDR3, the DNA is TGTGCCAGCAGCGCACGTAGCGGGACCCAGTACTTC.

The rearrangement joins TRBV5-1 to TRBJ2-2; 7 nucleotides match TRBD2. This CDR3 region has 17 residues. The V and J ends lost 2 bases and 8 bases, in that order; junction bases with no gene match: 15. Germline values: CDR1 SGHRS, CDR2 YFSETQ. CDR3 DNA: TGCGCCAGCAGCTTACCCACATGGTCTAGCGGTACGGGGGAGCTGTTTTTT. It yields the protein CASSLPTWSSGTGELFF.

This clone was seen a handful of times. The chain is built from TRBV14 and TRBJ2-1; the match to TRBD2 covers 10 bases. V was clipped by 4 bases and J by 4 bases; unmatched bases: 4. Germline assignment: CDR1 SGHDN and CDR2 FVKESK. This CDR3 is built from 15 residues. The DNA of the CDR3 is TGTGCCAGCAGCCTAGCGGGAGGTTCTTACAATGAGCAGTTCTTC. Encoded protein: CASSLAGGSYNEQFF.

J is TRBJ1-1 and V is TRBV5-6; D is possibly TRBD1 (6 bases). Germline-derived CDR1 and CDR2 are SGHDT and YYEEEE. The V end lost 4 bases, the J end lost 1 base, and 11 bases lay between the germline ends. The CDR3 covers 14 residues. This CDR3 is CASSVPGQNTEAFF. The CDR3 DNA follows: TGTGCCAGCAGCGTGCCGGGACAGAACACTGAAGCTTTCTTT.

A few counts support this clone. The chain employs TRBV27 and TRBJ1-2; 7 nucleotides match TRBD1. CDR3 size: 14 residues. Germline-derived CDR1 and CDR2 are MNHEY and SMNVEV (reference sequence). Trimming removed 8 bases from V and 2 bases from J; junction bases left unmatched: 8. Here the CDR3 reads CASGLGTDNYGYTF. In DNA form, the CDR3 reads TGTGCCAGCGGACTCGGGACAGACAACTATGGCTACACCTTC.

The gene calls are TRBV7-6 and TRBJ2-3, with 9 bases identical to TRBD2. The V gene end was trimmed by 5 bases and the J gene end by 1 base; junction bases not matched to a gene: 7. CDR1 SGHVS and CDR2 FNYEAQ come from the germline V gene. The CDR3 length is 16 residues. The CDR3 reads CASSPVGLAGTDTQYF. CDR3 DNA sequence: TGTGCCAGCAGCCCCGTGGGACTAGCTGGCACAGATACGCAGTATTTT.

This clone was observed a few times. The rearrangement links TRBV7-3 to TRBJ2-5; D perhaps matches TRBD2 (5 bases). V lost 5 bases and J lost 5, with 12 bases in between. The germline gives CDR1 SGHTA, CDR2 FQGTGA. CDR3 size: 13 residues. The chain's CDR3 is CASSPRVGETQYF. In DNA, the CDR3 is TGTGCCAGCAGCCCGCGGGTCGGGGAGACCCAGTACTTC.

This clone showed up just a few times. The chain joins TRBV11-2 to TRBJ1-1, with D unclear. The CDR3 has 14 amino acids. V lost 4 bases to trimming and J lost 0 bases, with 9 bases between them. Germline V lookup: CDR1 SGHAT, CDR2 FQNNGV. CDR3 sequence reads: CASSSKQVNTEAFF. The CDR3 DNA reads TGTGCCAGCAGCTCGAAACAAGTGAACACTGAAGCTTTCTTT.

V usage is TRBV28 and J usage is TRBJ2-1; 10 bases match TRBD1. The ends lost 6 bases at V and 4 bases at J; junction bases unmatched: 6. CDR1 and CDR2 from the germline V gene are MDHEN and SYDVKM. The CDR3 is 15 residues long. CDR3 amino acids: CASRTGQGTYNEQFF. CDR3 DNA: TGTGCCAGCAGAACGGGACAGGGGACATACAATGAGCAGTTCTTC.

The chain couples TRBV10-2 to TRBJ2-1, with 13 bases that match TRBD2. V was pared by 5 bases and J by 8 bases, with 3 bases of the junction left unmatched. Germline V gene data show CDR1 as WSHSY and CDR2 as SAAADI. The CDR3 spans 14 residues. The CDR3 DNA reads as TGCGCCAGCAGTTGGACTAGCGGGAGAGATGAGCAGTTCTTC. It specifies CASSWTSGRDEQFF.

The gene calls are TRBV6-5 and TRBJ2-5, with D possibly TRBD2 on 6 matching bases. Germline V gene data show CDR1 as MNHEY and CDR2 as SVGAGI. CDR3 length: 12 residues. Trimming stripped 0 bases from V and 12 bases from J, with 11 bases between. The CDR3 DNA sequence: TGTGCCAGCAGTTACTCGGGGACTGGGGAGTACTTC. Translating it yields CASSYSGTGEYF.

The chain uses TRBV5-8 and TRBJ2-7, with 9 positions matching TRBD2. This CDR3 is 15 amino acids long. J lost 7 bases, V lost 4 bases, and 12 bases had no gene match. The germline V gene encodes CDR1 SGHTS and CDR2 YDEGEE. The CDR3 spells CASSPEIAGAREQYF. CDR3 in DNA: TGTGCCAGCAGCCCTGAAATAGCGGGAGCTCGGGAGCAGTACTTC.

This chain uses TRBV11-2 with TRBJ2-5; 7 bases line up with TRBD1. CDR1 SGHAT and CDR2 FQNNGV come from the germline V gene. The CDR3 has 14 residues. V shed 2 bases, J shed 5 bases, and the junction held 5 bases outside the gene matches. CDR3 sequence: CASSLRGPGETQYF. CDR3 nucleotides: TGTGCCAGCAGCTTAAGGGGGCCGGGGGAGACCCAGTACTTC.

The rearrangement joins TRBV20-1 to TRBJ2-1; TRBD2 might be the D (6 bases). Between the trimmed V and J ends, which lost 8 bases and 7 bases, there was a span of 12 bases. This CDR3 has 11 residues. Looked up from germline, CDR1 is DFQATT and CDR2 is SNEGSKA (reference sequence). The CDR3 sequence is CSMAGRNEQFF. DNA of the CDR3: TGCAGTATGGCGGGACGAAATGAGCAGTTCTTC.

A few counts support this clone. V is TRBV10-1 and J is TRBJ2-3; 10 bases are a match to TRBD2. CDR1 and CDR2 (germline): WNHNN, SYGVQD (reference sequence). V shed 0 bases and J 2 bases; nucleotides not matched to a gene: 5. The CDR3 sequence is 17 residues long. CDR3 loop: CASSESVLAGVTDTQYF. The CDR3 bases are TGCGCCAGCAGTGAGTCGGTTCTAGCGGGAGTCACAGATACGCAGTATTTT.

This CDR3 reads CASRTFEGGVTGELFF. CDR3 bases: TGCGCCAGCAGAACTTTCGAGGGAGGGGTCACCGGGGAGCTGTTTTTT. V and J are TRBV4-1 and TRBJ2-2; 7 bases fit TRBD2. The CDR3 covers 16 residues. V shed 6 bases, J shed 4 bases, and the junction held 11 bases outside the gene matches. Germline lookup yields CDR1 MGHRA and CDR2 YSYEKL.

The sample holds a few counts of this clone. The chain is built from TRBV30 and TRBJ2-2; D call uncertain. Germline assignment: CDR1 GTSNPN and CDR2 SVGIG (reference sequence). Trimming pared 5 bases from V and 6 bases from J, leaving 13 bases between. This CDR3 comprises 13 residues. CDR3 DNA: TGTGCCTGGGGACCCCTTTTTGCCGGGGAGCTGTTTTTT. The encoded protein is CAWGPLFAGELFF.

This clone was observed once. The V call is TRBV4-2, the J call TRBJ2-5; D remains unclear. Trimming removed 5 bases at V and 2 bases at J, with 15 bases between. The CDR3 consists of 15 residues. Germline assignment: CDR1 LGHNA and CDR2 YNFKEQ. The CDR3 protein is CASSVLGSVQETQYF. The CDR3 bases are TGTGCCAGCAGCGTCCTGGGAAGCGTGCAAGAGACCCAGTACTTC.

CDR3 region: CASSLYYEQYF. The CDR3 DNA reads TGTGCCAGCAGCCTCTACTACGAGCAGTACTTC. V gene TRBV7-2 combines with J gene TRBJ2-7; D uncertain. The CDR3 spans 11 residues. CDR1 and CDR2 from the germline V gene are SGHTA and FQGNSA. With 5 bases removed from V and 3 bases from J, the gap between germline ends came to 5 bases.

The genes are TRBV5-1 and TRBJ2-7, with D possibly being TRBD1 or TRBD2 (5 bases each). Per germline, CDR1 SGHRS and CDR2 YFSETQ. The CDR3 loop spans 13 amino acids. V lost 4 bases and J 2 bases, leaving 10 bases between the germline ends. The DNA of the CDR3 is TGCGCCAGCAGCGAGGGACGAACCTACGAGCAGTACTTC. This encodes CASSEGRTYEQYF.

V is TRBV4-1 and J is TRBJ2-3; D gene uncertain. The length of the CDR3 is 12 residues. V lost 2 bases to trimming and J lost 4 bases, with 4 bases between them. The germline gives CDR1 MGHRA, CDR2 YSYEKL. CDR3 bases: TGCGCCAGCAGCCAAACCCCAGATACGCAGTATTTT. It codes for CASSQTPDTQYF.

On this clone itself: The junction and the germline gene differ at one end; a read error may be behind it. This chain links TRBV14 with TRBJ2-3; D is uncertain. The CDR3 totals 13 residues. Germline CDR1 is SGHDN and CDR2 is FVKESK. In DNA form, the CDR3 reads TGTGCCAGCAGTCAAGAGGCTCCCTTTACGCAGTATTTT. This encodes CASSQEAPFTQYF.

The J gene is TRBJ2-2, the V gene TRBV20-1; no firm D call. The germline V gene has CDR1 DFQATT and CDR2 SNEGSKA (reference sequence). V was shortened by 0 bases and J by 8 bases, with 4 bases between the two germline ends. The CDR3 spans 11 residues. The CDR3 here is CSARDQGELFF. In nucleotides, the CDR3 is TGCAGTGCTAGAGACCAGGGGGAGCTGTTTTTT.

Points on this clone: One base away lies a much larger clone, so this may be a sequencing read error. The chain employs TRBV6-1 and TRBJ2-3; 12 positions agree with TRBD2. Germline trimming cut 6 bases from V and 3 bases from J; bases unmatched to any gene: 4. Per the germline V gene, CDR1 is MNHNS and CDR2 is SASEGT. The CDR3 is 15 amino acids. The CDR3 region has the DNA TGTGCCAGCAGCTTAGGACTAGCGGGAACAGATACGCAGTATTTT. Its protein is CASSLGLAGTDTQYF.

The V and J genes are TRBV6-1 and TRBJ2-7, with TRBD2 matching 9 bases. The CDR3 covers 13 residues. V lost 6 bases and J lost 7; bases outside the gene matches: 7. CDR1 is MNHNS and CDR2 is SASEGT in the germline V gene. CDR3 sequence (DNA): TGTGCCAGCAGGCGTACTACTAGCGGGGAGCAGTACTTC. Protein product: CASRRTTSGEQYF.

J is TRBJ2-7 and V is TRBV2; 7 bases line up with TRBD1. The CDR3 consists of 14 residues. Germline CDR1 and CDR2: SNHLY and FYNNEI. V lost 6 bases to trimming and J lost 1 base; unmatched junction nucleotides: 6. The CDR3 nucleotides read TGTGCCAGCAGGCAACAGGGGCCGTCCTACGAGCAGTACTTC. Encoded protein: CASRQQGPSYEQYF.

Only a few counts were recorded for this clone. CDR3 loop: CASSRQGPYEQYF. DNA for the CDR3: TGTGCCAGCAGCCGTCAGGGGCCCTACGAGCAGTACTTC. The rearrangement links TRBV7-9 to TRBJ2-7, with D maybe TRBD1 (6 bases). Trimming took off 5 bases at V and 2 bases at J, with 10 bases between the two ends. Looked up from germline, CDR1 is SEHNR and CDR2 is FQNEAQ (reference sequence). The CDR3 sequence is 13 residues long. The variable domain in full, with the rest retrieved from reference TRBV7-9 and TRBJ2-7, is DTGVSQNPRHKITKRGQNVTFRCDPISEHNRLYWYRQTLGQGPEFLTYFQNEAQLEKSRLLSDRFSAERPKGSFSTLEIQRTEQGDSAMYLCASSRQGPYEQYFGPGTRLTVT.